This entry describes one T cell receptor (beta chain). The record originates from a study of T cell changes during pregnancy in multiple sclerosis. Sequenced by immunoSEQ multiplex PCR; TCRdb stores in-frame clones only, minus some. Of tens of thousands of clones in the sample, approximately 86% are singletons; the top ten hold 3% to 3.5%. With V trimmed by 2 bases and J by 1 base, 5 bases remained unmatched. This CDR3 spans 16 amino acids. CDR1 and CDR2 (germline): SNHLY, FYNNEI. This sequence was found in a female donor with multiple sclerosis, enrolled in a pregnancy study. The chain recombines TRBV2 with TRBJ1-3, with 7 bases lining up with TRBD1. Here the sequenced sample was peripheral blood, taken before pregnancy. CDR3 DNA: TGTGCCAGCAGTGAACAAGGGGGCTTTTCTGGAAACACCATATATTTT. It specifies CASSEQGGFSGNTIYF.